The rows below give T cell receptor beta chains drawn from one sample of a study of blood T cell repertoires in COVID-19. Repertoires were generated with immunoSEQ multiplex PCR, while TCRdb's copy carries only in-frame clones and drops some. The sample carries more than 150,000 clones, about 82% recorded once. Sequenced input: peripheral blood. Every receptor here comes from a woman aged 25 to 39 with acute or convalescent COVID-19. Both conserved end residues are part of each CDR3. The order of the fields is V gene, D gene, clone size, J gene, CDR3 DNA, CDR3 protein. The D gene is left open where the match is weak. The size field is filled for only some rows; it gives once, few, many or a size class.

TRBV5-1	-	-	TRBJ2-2	TGCGCCAGCACCGATGAGGGAAGGACCGGGGAGCTGTTTTTT	CASTDEGRTGELFF
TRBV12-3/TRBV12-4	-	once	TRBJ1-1	TGTGCCAGCATGCTCGGGAGGGACACTGAAGCTTTCTTT	CASMLGRDTEAFF
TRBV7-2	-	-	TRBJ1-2	TGTGCCAGCAGCCGCACTTACAGGGATGCGTATGGCTACACCTTC	CASSRTYRDAYGYTF
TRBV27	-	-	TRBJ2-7	TGTGCCAGCAGTTATTCTCGGAGCGAGACAGGCCGCTCCTACGAGCAGTACTTC	CASSYSRSETGRSYEQYF
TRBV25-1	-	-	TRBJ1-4	TGTGCCAGCAGTGAATATTCAGGGGTGGAAAAACTGTTTTTT	CASSEYSGVEKLFF
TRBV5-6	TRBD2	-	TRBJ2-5	TGTGCCAGCAGCTTGGCCGGGAGGGTTGAGACCCAGTACTTC	CASSLAGRVETQYF
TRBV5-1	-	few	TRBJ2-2	TGCGCCAGCAGCCCCGTTGAGGTCGGCGGGGAGCTGTTTTTT	CASSPVEVGGELFF
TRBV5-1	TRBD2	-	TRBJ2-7	TGCGCCAGCAGCTTGGTCGCTAGCGGGAGCATGAACGAGCAGTACTTC	CASSLVASGSMNEQYF
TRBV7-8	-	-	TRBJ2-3	TGTGCCAGCAGCCAATCGTCCGGGACTAGCACAGATACGCAGTATTTT	CASSQSSGTSTDTQYF
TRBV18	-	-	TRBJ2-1	TGTGCCAGCTCACCACCGTATCGAAGGCCAGGGCTCAATGAGCAGTTCTTC	CASSPPYRRPGLNEQFF
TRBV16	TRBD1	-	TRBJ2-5	TGTGCCAGCAGCCCCGGGACAGAGGAGACCCAGTACTTC	CASSPGTEETQYF
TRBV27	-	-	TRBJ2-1	TGTGCCAGCAGTCGGAGGTCCGATGAGCAGTTCTTC	CASSRRSDEQFF
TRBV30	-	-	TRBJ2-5	TGTGCCTGGAGTGTAGCAGAGACCCAGTACTTC	CAWSVAETQYF
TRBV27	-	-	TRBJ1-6	TGTGCCAGCAGTGCGACAGGAATTAATTCACCCCTCCACTTT	CASSATGINSPLHF